This record looks at one TCR beta chain sequence and its context. Germline and junction disagree at one end, which may indicate a read error. The data were obtained in a study of blood T cell repertoires in COVID-19. About the study: From the United States, Italy and Spain came samples of acute and convalescent COVID-19. The analysed material was cDNA or gDNA that came from T cells, B-cell-depleted T cells, or PBMCs.

The germline CDR1 and CDR2 sequences are SEHNR and FQNEAQ (reference sequence). CDR3 length: 13 amino acids. Authors' methods: From reference gene primer amplification, estimates of nucleated cell counts were derived. Sequencing was performed with immunoSEQ multiplex PCR; in TCRdb, only in-frame clones are kept and a portion is missing. The V and J calls and the clone size are those of that table, but D and trimming were determined from the DNA. Of fewer than 110,000 clones in the sample, more than 70% were seen once. The sequence derives from a man between 65 and 85 years old with acute or convalescent COVID-19. Sequenced: peripheral blood. The rearrangement joins TRBV7-9 to TRBJ1-3; D gene ambiguous. The DNA for the CDR3 is TGTGCCAGCAGCTTAGGTGGGCCCCCGTCCGGAAATTTT. Amino acids: CASSLGGPPSGNF.